The present T cell receptor beta chain was sequenced within a study of T cells in Graves' hyperthyroidism and ophthalmopathy. Study background: At the time of initial diagnosis and before any treatment, peripheral blood was collected.

CDR1 is DFQATT and CDR2 is SNEGSKA in the germline V gene (reference sequence). J was trimmed by 9 bases and V by 6 bases; bases with no gene match: 9. The CDR3 contains 15 residues. TCR beta CDR3 sequences were amplified from RNA transcripts. Researchers ran a first-round RT-PCR on the TCR CDR3 using the HTBI primer set. TCRdb re-derived calls from the multiplex PCR reads in MiXCR, one entry per CDR3 protein. Among some 740,000 distinct CDR3 sequences listed, approximately 15% were seen once. The definition of stable Graves' hyperthyroidism was no ophthalmopathy progression within 18 months. Uncontrolled infection, other autoimmune disease, pregnancy and lactation each barred patients from inclusion. Diagnosing involved the use of clinical symptoms, serum thyroxine and TRAb, thyroid ultrasound and orbital computed tomography.

The sample was blood. The source of this sequence is a woman younger than 30 with Graves' hyperthyroidism. V gene TRBV20-1 combines with J gene TRBJ2-1; 15 bases match TRBD2. The CDR3 is CSAPGTSGRYGEQFF. Written as DNA, the CDR3 is TGCAGTGCCCCCGGGACTAGCGGGAGGTACGGTGAGCAGTTCTTC.